This TCR beta chain stems from a study of metastatic and nonmetastatic thyroid tumors. This clone occurred many times. Thyroid surgery was preceded by no treatment in any patient. TCRdb re-called the PCR reads via MiXCR. The sample lists some 30,000 clones, under 14% seen once, with approximately 15% in the top ten. CDR3 length equals 11 residues. Germline V lookup: CDR1 SGHKS, CDR2 YYEKEE (reference sequence). V gave up 4 bases and J gave up 5 bases, with 4 bases separating them. The chain links TRBV5-5 to TRBJ2-4; D is ambiguous. The sequenced material came from blood. This sequence originates from a female donor with papillary thyroid cancer or a benign thyroid nodule (not recorded which). Some clones in this sample may be carry-over from other donors' samples. Written as DNA, the CDR3 is TGTGCCAGCAGCCAGCAAAACATTCAGTACTTC. This translates into CASSQQNIQYF.